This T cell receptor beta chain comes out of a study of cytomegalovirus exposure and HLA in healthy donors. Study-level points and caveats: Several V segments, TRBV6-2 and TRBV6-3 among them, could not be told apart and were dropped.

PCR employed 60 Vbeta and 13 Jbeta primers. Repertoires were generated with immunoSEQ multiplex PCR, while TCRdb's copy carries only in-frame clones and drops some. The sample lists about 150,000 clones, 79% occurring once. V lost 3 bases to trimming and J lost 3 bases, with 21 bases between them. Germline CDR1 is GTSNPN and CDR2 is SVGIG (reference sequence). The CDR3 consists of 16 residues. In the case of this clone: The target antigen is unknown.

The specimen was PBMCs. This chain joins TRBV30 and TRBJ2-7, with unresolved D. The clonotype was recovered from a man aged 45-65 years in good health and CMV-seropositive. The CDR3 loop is CAWSQPRWVTDYEQYF. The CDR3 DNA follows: TGTGCCTGGAGCCAACCGAGGTGGGTAACGGACTACGAGCAGTACTTC.